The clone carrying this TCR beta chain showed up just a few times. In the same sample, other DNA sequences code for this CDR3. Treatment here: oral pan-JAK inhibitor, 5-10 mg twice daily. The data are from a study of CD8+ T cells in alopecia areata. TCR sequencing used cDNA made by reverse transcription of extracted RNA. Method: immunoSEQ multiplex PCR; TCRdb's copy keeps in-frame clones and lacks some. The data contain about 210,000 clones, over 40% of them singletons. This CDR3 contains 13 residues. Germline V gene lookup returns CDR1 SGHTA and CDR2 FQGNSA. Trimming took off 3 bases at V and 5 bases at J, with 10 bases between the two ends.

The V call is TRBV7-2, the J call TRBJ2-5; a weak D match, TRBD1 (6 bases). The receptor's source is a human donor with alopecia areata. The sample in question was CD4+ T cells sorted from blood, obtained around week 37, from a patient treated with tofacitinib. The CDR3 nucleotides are TGTGCCAGCAGCTTGGACAGAGGGGAGACCCAGTACTTC. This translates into CASSLDRGETQYF. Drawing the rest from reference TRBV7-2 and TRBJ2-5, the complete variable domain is GAGVSQSPSNKVTEKGKDVELRCDPISGHTALYWYRQSLGQGLEFLIYFQGNSAPDKSGLPSDRFSAERTGGSVSTLTIQRTQQEDSAVYLCASSLDRGETQYFGPGTRLLVL.